This T cell receptor beta chain was sequenced for a study of T cell repertoires in cytomegalovirus infection. Study in general: Indicated by public TCR beta signatures were CMV infection and matching HLA type.

TCRdb redid the calling of the reads with MiXCR, one entry per CDR3 protein. The sample shows some 180,000 distinct CDR3 sequences, about 15% of them seen only once. The CDR3 is made up of 16 amino acids. In germline, CDR1 is SGHDN, CDR2 FVKESK. Trimming stripped 5 bases from V and 5 bases from J, with 22 bases between. Findings and caveats of the study: CMV-specific HLA-C-restricted TCR beta clonotypes dominated the ex vivo response. Carriers of CMV and the relevant HLA type were discriminated by public TCR beta frequency.

This clonotype ranks as medium-sized. Its specificity is unknown. This chain uses TRBV14 with TRBJ2-7; a weak D match, TRBD1 (5 bases). This TCR came from a human donor in good health (CMV status not recorded). Some clones in this sample may be carry-over from other donors' samples. Sample: CD8+ T cells from PBMCs. The CDR3 DNA reads as TGTGCCAGCAGCAGGGGTCCAGGACCCTCTCGGGACGAGCAGTACTTC. It is translated as CASSRGPGPSRDEQYF.